Listed below are T cell receptor beta chains from one sample, sequenced in a study of OX40 agonist ivuxolimab in advanced cancers. Sequenced by immunoSEQ multiplex PCR; TCRdb stores in-frame clones only, minus some. The table includes some 85,000 clones, about 88% detected once. The sequencing here drew on CD4+ or CD8+ T cells sorted from blood, taken in a trial of the OX40 agonist ivuxolimab. The receptors were gathered from an adult with an advanced solid tumor such as melanoma, head and neck, liver or kidney cancer. CDR3s include the opening cysteine and the closing phenylalanine or tryptophan. A D gene is named only where the DNA matches it firmly. Clone size is given for some rows only: seen once, a few or many times, or a class if the clone is expanded.

v_call: TRBV7-7; d_call: .; j_call: TRBJ1-2; clone_size: few; cdr3_nt: TGTGCTAGCAGCCCTTTGGGGGGGGACTATGGCTACACCTTC; cdr3_aa: CASSPLGGDYGYTF
v_call: TRBV9; d_call: TRBD1; j_call: TRBJ2-5; clone_size: .; cdr3_nt: TGTGCCAGCAGTCATTGGACAGGGACCCACTTACAAGAGACCCAGTACTTC; cdr3_aa: CASSHWTGTHLQETQYF
v_call: TRBV7-2; d_call: .; j_call: TRBJ1-1; clone_size: .; cdr3_nt: TGTGCCAGCAGCACCCGAGACACCCTTGAAGCTTTCTTT; cdr3_aa: CASSTRDTLEAFF
v_call: TRBV5-1; d_call: .; j_call: TRBJ2-2; clone_size: .; cdr3_nt: TGCGCCAGCAGCGGGGGCAGTTCGGCGAACACCGGGGAGCTGTTTTTT; cdr3_aa: CASSGGSSANTGELFF
v_call: TRBV7-8; d_call: TRBD2; j_call: TRBJ2-1; clone_size: .; cdr3_nt: TGTGCCAGCAGCGAAGGAACTAGCGGGAGGGCCATTTCCTACAATGAGCAGTTCTTC; cdr3_aa: CASSEGTSGRAISYNEQFF
v_call: TRBV6-1; d_call: TRBD1; j_call: TRBJ1-2; clone_size: .; cdr3_nt: TGTGCCAGCAGAGGACAGGGATCCTATGGCTACACCTTC; cdr3_aa: CASRGQGSYGYTF
v_call: TRBV29-1; d_call: .; j_call: TRBJ2-7; clone_size: .; cdr3_nt: TGCAGCGTTGAAGATCGTGCAGGGTCACTTTCCTACGAGCAGTACTTC; cdr3_aa: CSVEDRAGSLSYEQYF
v_call: TRBV30; d_call: .; j_call: TRBJ1-4; clone_size: .; cdr3_nt: TGTGCCTGGGACCCAGGGCAGGGTGAAAAACTGTTTTTT; cdr3_aa: CAWDPGQGEKLFF
v_call: TRBV19; d_call: .; j_call: TRBJ2-2; clone_size: .; cdr3_nt: TGTGCCAGTAGTGTCCTACTCTCCTCAGGGGCCGGGGAGCTGTTTTTT; cdr3_aa: CASSVLLSSGAGELFF
v_call: TRBV10-2; d_call: TRBD2; j_call: TRBJ2-1; clone_size: once; cdr3_nt: TGCGCCAGCATTGAAGCGGGAGGGAGACTTGAGCAGTTCTTC; cdr3_aa: CASIEAGGRLEQFF
v_call: TRBV6-6; d_call: TRBD2; j_call: TRBJ2-2; clone_size: .; cdr3_nt: TGTGCCAGCAAGCTCAGCGGGGACACCGGGGAGCTGTTTTTT; cdr3_aa: CASKLSGDTGELFF
v_call: TRBV5-4; d_call: .; j_call: TRBJ1-2; clone_size: .; cdr3_nt: TGTGCCAGCAACTTTAAAGGGGACCTCTTTAGCTACACCTTC; cdr3_aa: CASNFKGDLFSYTF
v_call: TRBV6-1; d_call: .; j_call: TRBJ1-1; clone_size: .; cdr3_nt: TGTGCCAGCAGCAGCCTCAGACAAACCACTGAAGCTTTCTTT; cdr3_aa: CASSSLRQTTEAFF
v_call: TRBV10-1; d_call: TRBD1; j_call: TRBJ2-1; clone_size: .; cdr3_nt: TGCGCCAGCAGTGGACAGGGGGGTGAGCAGTTCTTC; cdr3_aa: CASSGQGGEQFF
v_call: TRBV28; d_call: .; j_call: TRBJ1-4; clone_size: few; cdr3_nt: TGTGCCAGCAGTTTTCGGAAGACTGCTAGGAAACTGTTTTTT; cdr3_aa: CASSFRKTARKLFF
v_call: TRBV27; d_call: TRBD1; j_call: TRBJ2-7; clone_size: few; cdr3_nt: TGTGCCAGCAGGGGACAGGGAAGATCCTACGAGCAGTACTTC; cdr3_aa: CASRGQGRSYEQYF
v_call: TRBV28; d_call: TRBD1; j_call: TRBJ2-5; clone_size: .; cdr3_nt: TGTGCCAGCAGCCCTATGGGACAGGGTATTAAGGAGACCCAGTACTTC; cdr3_aa: CASSPMGQGIKETQYF